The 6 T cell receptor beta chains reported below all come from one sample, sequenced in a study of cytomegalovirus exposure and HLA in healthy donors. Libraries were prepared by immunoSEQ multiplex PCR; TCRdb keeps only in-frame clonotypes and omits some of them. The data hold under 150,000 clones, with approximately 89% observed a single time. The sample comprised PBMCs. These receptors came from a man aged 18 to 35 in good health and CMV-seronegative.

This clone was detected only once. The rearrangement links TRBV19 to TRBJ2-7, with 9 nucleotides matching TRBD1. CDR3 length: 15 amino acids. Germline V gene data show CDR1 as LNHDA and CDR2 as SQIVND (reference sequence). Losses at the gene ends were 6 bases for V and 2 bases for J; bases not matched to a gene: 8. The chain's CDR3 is CASSPGQGTTYEQYF. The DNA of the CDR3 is TGTGCCAGTAGCCCGGGACAGGGTACTACCTACGAGCAGTACTTC.

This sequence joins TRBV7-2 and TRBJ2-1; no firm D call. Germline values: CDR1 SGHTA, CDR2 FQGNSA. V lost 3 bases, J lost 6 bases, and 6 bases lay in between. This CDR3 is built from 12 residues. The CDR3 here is CASSFVRNEQFF. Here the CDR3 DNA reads TGTGCCAGCAGCTTCGTCCGCAATGAGCAGTTCTTC.

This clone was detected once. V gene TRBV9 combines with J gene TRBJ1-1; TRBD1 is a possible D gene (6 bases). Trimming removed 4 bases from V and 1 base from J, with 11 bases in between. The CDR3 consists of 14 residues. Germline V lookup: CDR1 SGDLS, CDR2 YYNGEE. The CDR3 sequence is CASSPPTGNTEAFF. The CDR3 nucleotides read TGTGCCAGCAGCCCACCGACAGGGAACACTGAAGCTTTCTTT.

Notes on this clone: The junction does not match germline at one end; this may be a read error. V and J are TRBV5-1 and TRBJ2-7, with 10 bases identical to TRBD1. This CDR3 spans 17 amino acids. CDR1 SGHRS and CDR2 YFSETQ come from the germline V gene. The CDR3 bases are TGCGCCAGCAGCTCGCTACCCGGGACAGGGGATTCCTACGATCAGTACTTC. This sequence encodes CASSSLPGTGDSYDQYF.

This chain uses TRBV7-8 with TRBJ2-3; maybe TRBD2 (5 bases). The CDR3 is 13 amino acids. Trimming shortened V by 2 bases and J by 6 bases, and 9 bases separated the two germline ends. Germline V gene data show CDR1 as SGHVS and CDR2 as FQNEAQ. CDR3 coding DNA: TGTGCCAGCAGCTTAAGGACTCTGGATACGCAGTATTTT. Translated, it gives CASSLRTLDTQYF.

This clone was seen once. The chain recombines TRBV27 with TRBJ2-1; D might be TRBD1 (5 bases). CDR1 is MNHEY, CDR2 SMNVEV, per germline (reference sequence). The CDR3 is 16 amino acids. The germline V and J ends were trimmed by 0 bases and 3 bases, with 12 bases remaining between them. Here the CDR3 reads CASSLSGQGNYNEQFF. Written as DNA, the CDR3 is TGTGCCAGCAGTTTATCGGGGCAGGGAAACTACAATGAGCAGTTCTTC.